The 27 T cell receptor beta chains presented below share a single source sample, sequenced in a study of blood T cell repertoires in COVID-19. Sequenced by immunoSEQ multiplex PCR; TCRdb stores in-frame clones only, minus some. The sample yields 350,000 to 400,000 clones, approximately 91% seen once. Sequenced: PBMCs or T cells enriched from blood (not recorded which). These receptors all stem from a woman aged 40 to 49 who had been exposed to COVID-19.

The chain recombines TRBV6-5 with TRBJ2-5, with TRBD1 matching 8 bases. V trimming: 2 bases; J trimming: 5 bases; junction bases outside the gene matches: 4. The CDR3 contains 14 residues. In germline, CDR1 is MNHEY, CDR2 SVGAGI. The CDR3: CASSYRTGSETQYF. CDR3 DNA: TGTGCCAGCAGTTACCGGACAGGGTCCGAGACCCAGTACTTC.

The chain has TRBV9 and TRBJ2-6; possible D gene TRBD1, 5 bases. The V end was cut by 0 bases, the J end by 0 bases, with 22 bases between. CDR3 length: 21 amino acids. CDR1 is SGDLS, CDR2 YYNGEE, per germline. CDR3 residues: CASSVEAPTGSLSSGANVLTF. The DNA of the CDR3 is TGTGCCAGCAGCGTAGAGGCCCCTACAGGAAGTCTCAGCTCTGGGGCCAACGTCCTGACTTTC.

This chain uses TRBV9 with TRBJ2-7, with D tentatively TRBD2 (6 bases). Trimming pared 0 bases from V and 2 bases from J, leaving 18 bases between. The CDR3 has 17 residues. Germline values: CDR1 SGDLS, CDR2 YYNGEE. CDR3 sequence reads: CASSVGGAGQAAYEQYF. The CDR3 DNA reads as TGTGCCAGCAGCGTAGGAGGGGCGGGGCAGGCGGCCTACGAGCAGTACTTC.

This rearrangement joins TRBV18 to TRBJ2-1; 7 nucleotides match TRBD2. Germline values: CDR1 KGHSH, CDR2 LQKENI. V was pared by 3 bases and J by 9 bases, with 14 bases of the junction left unmatched. CDR3 length: 16 amino acids. The CDR3: CASSPGVAGLHLEQFF. The CDR3 DNA reads as TGTGCCAGCTCACCCGGGGTAGCGGGCCTCCATCTTGAGCAGTTCTTC.

The chain links TRBV6-5 to TRBJ1-4, with a tentative D call TRBD1 (6 bases). V was cut by 6 bases and J by 4 bases, with 12 bases left in between. The CDR3 consists of 14 residues. In germline, CDR1 is MNHEY, CDR2 SVGAGI. CDR3: CASSHSDSNEKLFF. DNA for the CDR3: TGTGCCAGCAGCCACTCGGACAGTAATGAAAAACTGTTTTTT.

The chain has TRBV29-1 and TRBJ2-3; 10 nucleotides line up with TRBD1. Per the germline V gene, CDR1 is SQVTM and CDR2 is ANQGSEA. This CDR3 region has 12 residues. Unmatched junction bases numbered 4, after V lost 6 bases and J lost 7 bases. CDR3 sequence: CSVRTGGNTQYF. The DNA of the CDR3 is TGCAGCGTCCGGACAGGGGGAAATACGCAGTATTTT.

The V and J genes are TRBV12-5 and TRBJ2-3; D remains unclear. The germline V gene encodes CDR1 LGHNT and CDR2 FRNRAP. V was cut by 1 base and J by 4 bases, with 6 bases left in between. CDR3 length equals 13 residues. Here the CDR3 reads CASGLEPADTQYF. The CDR3 DNA reads as TGTGCTAGTGGTTTGGAACCGGCAGATACGCAGTATTTT. The full variable domain, rest sourced from reference TRBV12-5 and TRBJ2-3, is DARVTQTPRHKVTEMGQEVTMRCQPILGHNTVFWYRQTMMQGLELLAYFRNRAPLDDSGMPKDRFSAEMPDATLATLKIQPSEPRDSAVYFCASGLEPADTQYFGPGTRLTVL.

This chain links TRBV27 with TRBJ2-4; TRBD2 matches 7 bases. The V gene's germline CDR1 is MNHEY and CDR2 SMNVEV (reference sequence). Trimming at V came to 2 bases and at J to 7 bases, leaving 5 bases not matched to a gene. There are 14 residues in the CDR3. The CDR3: CASSLLGGENIQYF. Here the CDR3 DNA reads TGTGCCAGCAGTTTACTGGGGGGGGAGAACATTCAGTACTTC.

This clone appeared a single time. The chain combines TRBV5-8 with TRBJ2-1; 14 bases fit TRBD2. In germline, CDR1 is SGHTS, CDR2 YDEGEE. V shed 4 bases, J shed 8 bases, and the junction held 11 bases outside the gene matches. The CDR3 consists of 17 residues. The CDR3 region has the DNA TGTGCCAGCAGCGTGCACCTGACTAGCGGGGGGGCAGATGAGCAGTTCTTC. It yields the protein CASSVHLTSGGADEQFF. Full variable domain (outside the CDR3, taken from reference TRBV5-8 and TRBJ2-1): EAGVTQSPTHLIKTRGQQATLRCSPISGHTSVYWYQQALGLGLQFLLWYDEGEERNRGNFPPRFSGRQFPNYSSELNVNALELEDSALYLCASSVHLTSGGADEQFFGPGTRLTVL.

The chain links TRBV12-3 or TRBV12-4 to TRBJ2-3, with unresolved D. The CDR3 is made up of 12 amino acids. V lost 2 bases and J lost 4, with 4 bases in between. CDR3 protein: CASSLTADTQYF. DNA of the CDR3: TGTGCCAGCAGTTTAACGGCAGATACGCAGTATTTT.

This clone was recorded only once. This rearrangement joins TRBV19 to TRBJ1-1; D is perhaps TRBD1 (6 bases). Trimming removed 5 bases from V and 5 bases from J, with 12 bases in between. The CDR3 covers 13 residues. Per germline, CDR1 LNHDA and CDR2 SQIVND (reference sequence). CDR3 protein: CASSLGGGTEAFF. In DNA, the CDR3 is TGTGCCAGTAGTCTAGGGGGGGGGACTGAAGCTTTCTTT.

V and J are TRBV30 and TRBJ1-2; TRBD1 matches 11 bases. V dropped 6 bases and J dropped 4; count of bases not matched to a gene: 10. The germline V gene encodes CDR1 GTSNPN and CDR2 SVGIG (reference sequence). CDR3 length: 15 amino acids. The CDR3 coding sequence is TGTGCCTGCCGGGACAGGGGGTTTGGGCCCTATGGCTACACCTTC. Translated: CACRDRGFGPYGYTF.

This chain joins TRBV19 and TRBJ1-4; 8 bases fit TRBD1. J was trimmed by 7 bases and V by 5 bases; bases with no gene match: 9. CDR1 is LNHDA, CDR2 SQIVND, per germline (reference sequence). The CDR3 length is 15 residues. The CDR3 DNA sequence: TGTGCCAGTAGTCGGGGTCAGGGGGCTGGTGAAAAACTGTTTTTT. Its protein product is CASSRGQGAGEKLFF.

The V gene is TRBV30, the J gene TRBJ1-5, with a weak D call TRBD1 (5 bases). CDR3 length equals 13 residues. From germline, CDR1 is GTSNPN and CDR2 SVGIG (reference sequence). V lost 2 bases to trimming and J lost 3 bases, with 8 bases between them. This CDR3 is CAWSRGTNQPQHF. The DNA for the CDR3 is TGTGCCTGGAGTCGGGGGACCAATCAGCCCCAGCATTTT.

The chain uses TRBV7-3 and TRBJ2-1; weak D call: TRBD2 (6 bases). The CDR3 totals 18 residues. Deletions cut 5 bases from V and 7 bases from J, with 27 bases between. Germline loops: CDR1 SGHTA, CDR2 FQGTGA. The CDR3 loop is CASSRRAKLADRGNEQFF. The CDR3 DNA reads TGTGCCAGCAGCCGACGAGCTAAATTAGCGGATAGGGGTAATGAGCAGTTCTTC. The full variable domain, with the rest looked up from reference TRBV7-3 and TRBJ2-1, is GAGVSQTPSNKVTEKGKYVELRCDPISGHTALYWYRQSLGQGPEFLIYFQGTGAADDSGLPNDRFFAVRPEGSVSTLKIQRTERGDSAVYLCASSRRAKLADRGNEQFFGPGTRLTVL.

The V call is TRBV10-3, the J call TRBJ1-3; D call uncertain. The V gene's germline CDR1 is ENHRY and CDR2 SYGVKD. This CDR3 comprises 12 residues. Trimming cost V 10 bases and J 0 bases, with 7 bases left between them. This CDR3 reads CATGISGNTIYF. CDR3 bases: TGTGCCACCGGTATCTCTGGAAACACCATATATTTT.

This clone has just one count. The chain is built from TRBV19 and TRBJ2-1, with D perhaps TRBD2 (6 bases). In germline, CDR1 is LNHDA, CDR2 SQIVND (reference sequence). Trimming took 5 bases from V and 0 from J, leaving 14 bases between them. This CDR3 spans 16 amino acids. The CDR3 loop is CASSASGGSSYNEQFF. CDR3 coding DNA: TGTGCCAGTAGTGCCAGCGGAGGGAGCTCCTACAATGAGCAGTTCTTC.

The gene calls are TRBV25-1 and TRBJ1-6; D is uncertain. Germline values: CDR1 MGHDK, CDR2 SYGVNS. Trimming pared 6 bases from V and 9 bases from J, leaving 9 bases between. The CDR3 runs to 12 residues. CDR3 DNA sequence: TGTGCCAGCAGGAGATCTAGTTCACCCCTCCACTTT. This translates into CASRRSSSPLHF.

The gene calls are TRBV27 and TRBJ1-2; the D gene is possibly TRBD1 (5 bases). Germline V CDR1 and CDR2: MNHEY, SMNVEV (reference sequence). V lost 9 bases to trimming and J lost 4 bases, with 12 bases between them. CDR3 length equals 12 residues. The CDR3 DNA is TGTGCCAGTGGGGCCCGGACCTATGGCTACACCTTC. It yields the protein CASGARTYGYTF.

J is TRBJ2-7 and V is TRBV7-9, with 11 bases identical to TRBD2. Germline CDR1 SEHNR, CDR2 FQNEAQ (reference sequence). This CDR3 spans 15 amino acids. V dropped 3 bases and J dropped 2; count of bases not matched to a gene: 3. This CDR3 reads CASSLEGLAAYEQYF. The CDR3 DNA is TGTGCCAGCAGCTTGGAGGGACTAGCGGCCTACGAGCAGTACTTC.

The chain couples TRBV18 to TRBJ1-4; 7 bases map to TRBD1. V gave up 2 bases and J gave up 5 bases; unmatched junction bases: 2. Germline values: CDR1 KGHSH, CDR2 LQKENI. The CDR3 contains 14 residues. The CDR3 nucleotides are TGTGCCAGCTCACCATCGACAGGGAATGAAAAACTGTTTTTT. Translation gives CASSPSTGNEKLFF.

The chain couples TRBV2 to TRBJ2-3; TRBD2 aligns across 9 bases. CDR1 and CDR2 (germline): SNHLY, FYNNEI. This CDR3 has 14 residues. V was clipped by 9 bases and J by 3 bases; unmatched bases: 7. CDR3 in amino acids: CASSRTSATDTQYF. CDR3 sequence (DNA): TGTGCCAGTTCTAGGACTAGCGCTACAGATACGCAGTATTTT.

The CDR3: CASSLAGLPEQFF. CDR3 coding DNA: TGTGCCAGCAGCTTAGCCGGACTACCCGAGCAGTTCTTC. The chain combines TRBV11-3 with TRBJ2-1; D perhaps matches TRBD2 (6 bases). CDR1 and CDR2 (germline): SGHNT, YENEEA. With 1 base removed from V and 10 bases from J, the gap between germline ends came to 11 bases. The CDR3 is 13 amino acids.

This clone was counted once. V gene TRBV3-1 (or the pseudogene TRBV3-2) combines with J gene TRBJ1-5; D might be TRBD1 (6 bases). The germline gives CDR1 LGHDT, CDR2 YNNKEL (reference sequence). The CDR3 sequence is 17 residues long. V gave up 1 base and J gave up 1 base, with 14 bases separating them. The CDR3 is CASSQGKGGPSNQPQHF. The CDR3, as DNA: TGTGCCAGCAGCCAAGGTAAGGGGGGGCCCAGCAATCAGCCCCAGCATTTT.

V gene TRBV15 combines with J gene TRBJ1-2; unclear D gene. Germline values: CDR1 LNHNV, CDR2 YYDKDF (reference sequence). Trimming shortened V by 4 bases and J by 3 bases, and 15 bases separated the two germline ends. This CDR3 region has 15 residues. The CDR3 loop is CATSTRLNEHYGYTF. The CDR3 nucleotides read TGTGCCACCAGCACCCGCTTAAATGAGCACTATGGCTACACCTTC.

This clone was counted a single time. The V and J genes are TRBV4-2 and TRBJ1-2; the D gene is possibly TRBD1 (6 bases). CDR1 and CDR2 from the germline V gene are LGHNA and YNFKEQ. Trimming took off 4 bases at V and 3 bases at J, with 15 bases between the two ends. This CDR3 comprises 15 residues. CDR3 sequence (DNA): TGTGCCAGCAGCCTATGGGACATCGGTGACTATGGCTACACCTTC. Translated: CASSLWDIGDYGYTF.

The chain employs TRBV7-6 and TRBJ2-2; TRBD1 matches 9 bases. CDR3 size: 16 residues. V was pared by 4 bases and J by 2 bases, with 5 bases of the junction left unmatched. The germline gives CDR1 SGHVS, CDR2 FNYEAQ. CDR3 in DNA: TGTGCCAGCAGCTCGTCGGGACAGGGTAACACCGGGGAGCTGTTTTTT. It encodes CASSSSGQGNTGELFF.